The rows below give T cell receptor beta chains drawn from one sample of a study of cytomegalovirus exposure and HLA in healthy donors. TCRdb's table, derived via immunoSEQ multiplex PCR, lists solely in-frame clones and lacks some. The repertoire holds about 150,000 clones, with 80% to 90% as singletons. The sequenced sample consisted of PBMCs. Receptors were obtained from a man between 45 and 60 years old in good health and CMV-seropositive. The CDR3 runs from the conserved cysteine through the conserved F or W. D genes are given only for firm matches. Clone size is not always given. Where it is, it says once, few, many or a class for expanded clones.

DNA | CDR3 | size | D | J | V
TGTGCCAGCAGGGGGCTAGCGGGAGTGTTTAACATTCAGTACTTC | CASRGLAGVFNIQYF | . | TRBD2 | TRBJ2-4 | TRBV2
TGTGCCAGCAGCTTGGGAGGGGGCGACTATGTCTACACCTTC | CASSLGGGDYVYTF | . | TRBD1 | TRBJ1-2 | TRBV5-4
TGCGCCAGCAGCCCCGGGACAGGGAACTACGAGCAGTACTTC | CASSPGTGNYEQYF | . | TRBD1 | TRBJ2-7 | TRBV5-1
TGTGCCAGCCTCTCCCCCAGACAAGAGACCCAGTACTTC | CASLSPRQETQYF | . | . | TRBJ2-5 | TRBV6-5
TGTGCCAGTAGTCCTCGACAGAGACCGAACACTGAAGCTTTCTTT | CASSPRQRPNTEAFF | . | . | TRBJ1-1 | TRBV19
TGCGCCAGCAGCTTGGTACTAGCGGGCGAATTCTTC | CASSLVLAGEFF | . | TRBD2 | TRBJ2-7 | TRBV5-1
TGCGCCAGCAGCCAAGATCGGGCAGGGGGCTACACCTTC | CASSQDRAGGYTF | once | . | TRBJ1-2 | TRBV4-1
TGTGCCTGGAGTGTAGAGGGATTTTATGGCTACACCTTC | CAWSVEGFYGYTF | . | . | TRBJ1-2 | TRBV30
TGTGCCAGCAGCTTACTTCCTAGCGCAGAGACCCAGTACTTC | CASSLLPSAETQYF | . | . | TRBJ2-5 | TRBV7-7
TGTGCCAGCAGCTTAGGAGGTGGCGGCACCGGGGAGCTGTTTTTT | CASSLGGGGTGELFF | . | . | TRBJ2-2 | TRBV7-6
TGTGCCAGCAGTATAGGGACAGGGGGTGACTATGGCTACACCTTC | CASSIGTGGDYGYTF | . | TRBD1 | TRBJ1-2 | TRBV6-1
TGCGCCAGCAGCTTGGAGACACAAGTAAACACTGAAGCTTTCTTT | CASSLETQVNTEAFF | . | . | TRBJ1-1 | TRBV5-1
TGTGCCAGCAGCTTAGGGGGACTCCTAACCGGGGAGCTGTTTTTT | CASSLGGLLTGELFF | once | . | TRBJ2-2 | TRBV7-3
TGTGCCAGCAGGGCCACAACCGGGGAGCTGTTTTTT | CASRATTGELFF | . | . | TRBJ2-2 | TRBV6-5
TGCGCCGGCAGCCCGTACCAAGAGACCCAGTACTTC | CAGSPYQETQYF | . | . | TRBJ2-5 | TRBV5-1
TGTGCCTGGAGTGTGGGGGGTAGCTGGTCGTACAATGAGCAGTTCTTC | CAWSVGGSWSYNEQFF | once | . | TRBJ2-1 | TRBV30
TGTGCCAGCAGTTTCAACAGGGGAGTTTGGGCTTTCTTT | CASSFNRGVWAFF | . | TRBD1 | TRBJ1-1 | TRBV28
TGTGCCAGCAGCCCCCTGACAGGTGAAGCTTTCTTT | CASSPLTGEAFF | . | . | TRBJ1-1 | TRBV7-9
TGTGCCAGCAGCGCGGACAGTGGGGGAGAGACCCAGTACTTC | CASSADSGGETQYF | . | . | TRBJ2-5 | TRBV9
TGCGCCAGCACCTGGGACTGGGGCGGCCAGCCCCAGCATTTT | CASTWDWGGQPQHF | once | . | TRBJ1-5 | TRBV10-2
TGTGCCAGCAGCGGCGGACTAGCGGTCACAGATACGCAGTATTTT | CASSGGLAVTDTQYF | . | TRBD2 | TRBJ2-3 | TRBV9
TGTGCCAGCAGGACCGGGACAGGAGAGTACACCTTC | CASRTGTGEYTF | . | TRBD1 | TRBJ1-2 | TRBV6-4
TGTGCCAGCAGTTTTAACAGGGGTTGGAACACTGAAGCTTTCTTT | CASSFNRGWNTEAFF | . | TRBD1 | TRBJ1-1 | TRBV27
TGTGCCAGCAGTGAATGGACAGGGGAAGCTTTCTTT | CASSEWTGEAFF | . | TRBD1 | TRBJ1-1 | TRBV2
TGTGCCAGTAGTATGAACAGGGGAGGTGAAAAACTGTTTTTT | CASSMNRGGEKLFF | . | TRBD1 | TRBJ1-4 | TRBV19
TGTGCCAGCAGCCAAGGACAGTCACAAGGGACAGATACGCAGTATTTT | CASSQGQSQGTDTQYF | . | . | TRBJ2-3 | TRBV4-2
TGTGCCAGCAGTATCTCCGGGACAGGGGGCTACGAGCAGTACTTC | CASSISGTGGYEQYF | . | TRBD1 | TRBJ2-7 | TRBV6-5
TGTGCCAGTAGTATTGAGGGGGCTGAAGCTTTCTTT | CASSIEGAEAFF | . | . | TRBJ1-1 | TRBV19
TGTGCCAGCATCAGAGCGGGGCTAGTCCAAGAGACCCAGTACTTC | CASIRAGLVQETQYF | . | TRBD2 | TRBJ2-5 | TRBV2
TGTGCCAGTACCCTGGGACTAGCGGGGGGGGAGACCCAGTACTTC | CASTLGLAGGETQYF | . | TRBD2 | TRBJ2-5 | TRBV19
TGTGCCAGTCAAGGGCTAGCGGCCTACAATGAGCAGTTCTTC | CASQGLAAYNEQFF | . | TRBD2 | TRBJ2-1 | TRBV19
TGCGCCAGCAGCTTGGCCGGGACTAGCGGGAGGGATTACAATGAGCAGTTCTTC | CASSLAGTSGRDYNEQFF | . | TRBD2 | TRBJ2-1 | TRBV5-1
TGTGCCAGCAGTCAGGGCGTGAACTATGGCTACACCTTC | CASSQGVNYGYTF | . | . | TRBJ1-2 | TRBV6-5
TGTGCCAGCAGTGAAACGGGACTAGCGGGGAATGAGCAGTTCTTC | CASSETGLAGNEQFF | . | TRBD2 | TRBJ2-1 | TRBV2
TGTGCCAGTAGTCCCTTAGCGGGAGAGGACACCGGGGAGCTGTTTTTT | CASSPLAGEDTGELFF | . | TRBD2 | TRBJ2-2 | TRBV19
TGTGCCAGCAGCCAAGGAAGTCTAGCGGGGGGCGTCCAAGAGACCCAGTACTTC | CASSQGSLAGGVQETQYF | few | TRBD2 | TRBJ2-5 | TRBV14
TGTGCCAGCAGGGGATTACAGGGGTACAATGAGCAGTTCTTC | CASRGLQGYNEQFF | . | TRBD1 | TRBJ2-1 | TRBV6-5
TGTGCCAGCAGCCCGACCGGGGACAGGGGGTTCCATGAGCAGTTCTTC | CASSPTGDRGFHEQFF | . | TRBD1 | TRBJ2-1 | TRBV9
TGTGCCAGCAGCTCGAGGACTAGCGGAAACACCGGGGAGCTGTTTTTT | CASSSRTSGNTGELFF | . | TRBD2 | TRBJ2-2 | TRBV7-8
TGTGCCAGCTCACCACTGGCAGGGGATAGGAACACTGAAGCTTTCTTT | CASSPLAGDRNTEAFF | . | . | TRBJ1-1 | TRBV18
TGTGCCAGCAGCCCCGGGGACAGGGAAAATTCACCCCTCCACTTT | CASSPGDRENSPLHF | . | TRBD1 | TRBJ1-6 | TRBV9
TGCAGTGCGGGGCAGCAATACGAGCAGTACTTC | CSAGQQYEQYF | . | . | TRBJ2-7 | TRBV20-1
TGTGCCAGCAGTAAGGGACAGGGGATAGATGAGCAGTTCTTC | CASSKGQGIDEQFF | few | TRBD1 | TRBJ2-1 | TRBV6-6
TGTGCCAGTAGTATTTACTCGAGAGGGAGCAATCAGCCCCAGCATTTT | CASSIYSRGSNQPQHF | . | . | TRBJ1-5 | TRBV19
TGTGCCAGCAGCTTAGTAGCGGGCTCCTACAATGAGCAGTTCTTC | CASSLVAGSYNEQFF | . | TRBD2 | TRBJ2-1 | TRBV7-9
TGTGCCAGTCTAGCCGGACAGTTACCGGGAGATACGCAGTATTTT | CASLAGQLPGDTQYF | . | . | TRBJ2-3 | TRBV19
TGTGCCAGCAGCCAAGAAGAGGCAAGCCTGAACACTGAAGCTTTCTTT | CASSQEEASLNTEAFF | . | . | TRBJ1-1 | TRBV14
TGTGCCAGCACCCCGTCTCGAGGAAGGAGGAATGAGCAGTTCTTC | CASTPSRGRRNEQFF | . | . | TRBJ2-1 | TRBV6-5
TGCGCCAGCAGCTGGGGGGATTTCAGAGCCAGCTCCTACAATGAGCAGTTCTTC | CASSWGDFRASSYNEQFF | . | . | TRBJ2-1 | TRBV5-1
TGCGCCAGCAGCCCCGCCCCCCTGAACAGGGGGACTGAAGCTTTCTTT | CASSPAPLNRGTEAFF | . | TRBD1 | TRBJ1-1 | TRBV5-1
TGTGCCAGCAGCGCAGGGTTCACTGAAGCTTTCTTT | CASSAGFTEAFF | . | . | TRBJ1-1 | TRBV9
TGTGCCAGCAGCTTGGGTACCGGGACAGGAAACACCATATATTTT | CASSLGTGTGNTIYF | . | . | TRBJ1-3 | TRBV11-3